A selection of T cell receptor beta chains follows, all from one sample in a study of siplizumab effects on memory and regulatory T cells. TCRdb's copy holds only in-frame clones and misses some; the assay was immunoSEQ multiplex PCR. The profile covers around 95,000 clones, with 85% to 95% appearing a single time and 1% to 1.5% taken by the ten largest. The sample consisted of non-Treg CD4+ T cells sorted from blood. These receptors all stem from a human donor in good health. CDR3s include the opening cysteine and the closing phenylalanine or tryptophan. D genes are given only for firm matches. Size is omitted from some rows. Given values are once, few, many or a class for expanded clones.

>TRBV4-1|.|TRBJ1-2|TRBD1
CASSGTGGYGYTF
TGCGCCAGCAGCGGGACAGGGGGATATGGCTACACCTTC
>TRBV5-8|.|TRBJ2-3|TRBD1
CASPGPPGGSTDTQYF
TGTGCCAGCCCCGGGCCCCCAGGGGGATCCACAGATACGCAGTATTTT
>TRBV4-1|.|TRBJ1-1|TRBD1
CASSQGGQRNTEAFF
TGCGCCAGCAGCCAAGGGGGACAGCGGAACACTGAAGCTTTCTTT
>TRBV7-3|.|TRBJ2-1|.
CASSPSWVDAQFF
TGTGCCAGCAGTCCGTCCTGGGTAGACGCGCAGTTCTTC
>TRBV4-2|.|TRBJ2-3|TRBD2
CASSQDRPSSGFSTDTQYF
TGTGCCAGCAGCCAAGATCGGCCTTCTAGCGGCTTTAGCACAGATACGCAGTATTTT
>TRBV5-8|.|TRBJ1-4|.
CASSSRGSTNEKLFF
TGTGCCAGCAGCTCCAGGGGTTCGACTAATGAAAAACTGTTTTTT
>TRBV18|.|TRBJ1-2|.
CASSPEATGYGYTF
TGTGCCAGCTCACCGGAGGCCACGGGCTATGGCTACACCTTC
>TRBV5-4|once|TRBJ2-3|TRBD2
CASSLNSGRGDTQYF
TGTGCCAGCAGCTTGAATAGCGGGCGAGGGGATACGCAGTATTTT
>TRBV9|.|TRBJ2-2|.
CASSEHRTNTGELFF
TGTGCCAGCAGCGAACACAGAACGAACACCGGGGAGCTGTTTTTT
>TRBV9|.|TRBJ1-4|.
CASSVDGGRDEKLFF
TGTGCCAGCAGCGTAGATGGGGGGCGGGATGAAAAACTGTTTTTT